The entry below describes one TCR beta chain. The CDR3 runs 16 residues. Germline trimming cut 7 bases from V and 5 bases from J; bases unmatched to any gene: 13. Germline CDR1 is SGHVS and CDR2 is FQNEAQ. This specimen belongs to a study of blood T cell repertoires in COVID-19. Study-wide background: Acute-phase and convalescent COVID-19 samples originated in the United States, Italy and Spain.

Original methodology: Estimated nucleated cell counts came from reference gene primer amplification. The protocol was immunoSEQ multiplex PCR, while the TCRdb copy is restricted to in-frame clones and leaves out a portion. The DNA gave D and trimming, while V, J and clone size come from that table. The repertoire holds about 120,000 clones, with roughly nine tenths as singletons. The chain recombines TRBV7-8 with TRBJ1-5, with 8 bases fitting TRBD1. The clonotype originates from a man between 65 and 85 years old who had recovered from COVID-19. Sequencing used peripheral blood. Here the CDR3 DNA reads TGTGCCAGCACCCTTTATCCCGGGACAGGAGATCAGCCCCAGCATTTT. This sequence encodes CASTLYPGTGDQPQHF.